The following is a T cell receptor (beta chain) sequence with its context. Its antigen is not identified. This sample stems from a study of T cells after yellow fever vaccination. General study findings and limits: The secondary response showed a weaker magnitude and a faster peak, day 5 versus 15. Abundant contaminating clonotypes from the bulk population could appear in FACS-sorted repertoires. The study re-detected most primary-vaccination clones after the booster (around 96% CD4, roughly 91% CD8).

MiXCR, run by TCRdb on the 5' RACE reads, gives a single entry per CDR3 protein. The table records 200,000 to 250,000 distinct CDR3 sequences, 6.9% of them present only once. The TCR sequence derives from a man aged 25-45 years who received the YFV17D yellow fever vaccine. Sample: CD4+ T cells sorted from PBMCs, taken 15 days after the yellow fever booster vaccination.

CDR3 nucleotide sequence: TGTGCCAGCACAGTGGCGGGCAGAACTGAAGCTTTCTTT. Its translation: CASTVAGRTEAFF. V is TRBV6-2 or TRBV6-3 and J is TRBJ1-1; D unresolved. The CDR3 length is 13 residues. Trimming removed 7 bases at V and 5 bases at J, with 14 bases between. Germline V gene data show CDR1 as MNHEY and CDR2 as SVGEGT.